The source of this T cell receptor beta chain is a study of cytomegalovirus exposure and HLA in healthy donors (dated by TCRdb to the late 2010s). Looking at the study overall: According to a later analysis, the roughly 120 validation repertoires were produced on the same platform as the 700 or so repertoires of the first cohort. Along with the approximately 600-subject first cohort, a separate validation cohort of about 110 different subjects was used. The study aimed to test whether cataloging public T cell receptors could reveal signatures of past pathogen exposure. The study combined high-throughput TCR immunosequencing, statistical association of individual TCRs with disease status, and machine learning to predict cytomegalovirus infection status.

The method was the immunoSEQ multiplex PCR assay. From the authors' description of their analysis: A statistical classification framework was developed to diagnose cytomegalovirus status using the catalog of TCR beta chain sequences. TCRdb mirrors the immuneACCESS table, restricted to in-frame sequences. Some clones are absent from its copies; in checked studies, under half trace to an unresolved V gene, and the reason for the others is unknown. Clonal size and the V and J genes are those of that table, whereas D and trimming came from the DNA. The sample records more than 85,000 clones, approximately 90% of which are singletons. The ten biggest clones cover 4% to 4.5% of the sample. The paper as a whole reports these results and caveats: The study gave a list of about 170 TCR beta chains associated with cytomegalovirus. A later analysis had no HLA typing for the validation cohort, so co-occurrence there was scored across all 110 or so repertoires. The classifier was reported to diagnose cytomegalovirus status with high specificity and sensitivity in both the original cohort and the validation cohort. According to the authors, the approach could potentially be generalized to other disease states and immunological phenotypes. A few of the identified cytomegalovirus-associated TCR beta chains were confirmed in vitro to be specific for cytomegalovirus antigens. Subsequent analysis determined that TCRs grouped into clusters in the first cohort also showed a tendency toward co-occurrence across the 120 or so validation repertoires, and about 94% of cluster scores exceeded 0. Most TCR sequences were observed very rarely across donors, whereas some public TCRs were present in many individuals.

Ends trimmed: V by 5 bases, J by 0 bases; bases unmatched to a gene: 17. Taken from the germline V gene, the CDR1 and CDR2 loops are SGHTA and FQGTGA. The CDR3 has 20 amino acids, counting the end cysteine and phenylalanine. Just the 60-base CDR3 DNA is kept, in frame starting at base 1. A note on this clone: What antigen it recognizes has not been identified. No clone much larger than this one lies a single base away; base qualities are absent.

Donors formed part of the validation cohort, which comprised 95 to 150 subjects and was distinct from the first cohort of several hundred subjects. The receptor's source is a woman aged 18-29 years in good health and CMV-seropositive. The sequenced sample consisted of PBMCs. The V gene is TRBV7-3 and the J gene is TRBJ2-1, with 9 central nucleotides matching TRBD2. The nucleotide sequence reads TGTGCCAGCAGCCCACAGGGTAGTCTAGCGGGGAAGAGCTCCTACAATGAGCAGTTCTTC. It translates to CASSPQGSLAGKSSYNEQFF.